The 2 T cell receptor beta chains in this list originate from one sample, sequenced in a study of blood T cell repertoires in COVID-19. TCRdb's table, derived via immunoSEQ multiplex PCR, lists solely in-frame clones and lacks some. The data show 110,000 or so clones, roughly four fifths seen once. The sample was peripheral blood. The receptor source for this set is a man between 50 and 59 years old with acute or convalescent COVID-19.

J is TRBJ1-3 and V is TRBV5-1, with 7 bases fitting TRBD1. Germline-derived CDR1 and CDR2 are SGHRS and YFSETQ. V was clipped by 4 bases and J by 0 bases; unmatched bases: 7. This CDR3 is built from 16 residues. The CDR3 DNA sequence: TGCGCCAGCAGCCCGGGACAGCCCTCCTCTGGAAACACCATATATTTT. Amino acid sequence: CASSPGQPSSGNTIYF.

This chain uses TRBV5-6 with TRBJ1-4; TRBD1 matches at 8 bases. The CDR3 is 14 amino acids. The V gene end was trimmed by 2 bases and the J gene end by 8 bases; junction bases not matched to a gene: 5. The germline V gene has CDR1 SGHDT and CDR2 YYEEEE. CDR3 bases: TGTGCCAGCAGCTTCGGGACAGGAAGGGAAAAACTGTTTTTT. Protein: CASSFGTGREKLFF.